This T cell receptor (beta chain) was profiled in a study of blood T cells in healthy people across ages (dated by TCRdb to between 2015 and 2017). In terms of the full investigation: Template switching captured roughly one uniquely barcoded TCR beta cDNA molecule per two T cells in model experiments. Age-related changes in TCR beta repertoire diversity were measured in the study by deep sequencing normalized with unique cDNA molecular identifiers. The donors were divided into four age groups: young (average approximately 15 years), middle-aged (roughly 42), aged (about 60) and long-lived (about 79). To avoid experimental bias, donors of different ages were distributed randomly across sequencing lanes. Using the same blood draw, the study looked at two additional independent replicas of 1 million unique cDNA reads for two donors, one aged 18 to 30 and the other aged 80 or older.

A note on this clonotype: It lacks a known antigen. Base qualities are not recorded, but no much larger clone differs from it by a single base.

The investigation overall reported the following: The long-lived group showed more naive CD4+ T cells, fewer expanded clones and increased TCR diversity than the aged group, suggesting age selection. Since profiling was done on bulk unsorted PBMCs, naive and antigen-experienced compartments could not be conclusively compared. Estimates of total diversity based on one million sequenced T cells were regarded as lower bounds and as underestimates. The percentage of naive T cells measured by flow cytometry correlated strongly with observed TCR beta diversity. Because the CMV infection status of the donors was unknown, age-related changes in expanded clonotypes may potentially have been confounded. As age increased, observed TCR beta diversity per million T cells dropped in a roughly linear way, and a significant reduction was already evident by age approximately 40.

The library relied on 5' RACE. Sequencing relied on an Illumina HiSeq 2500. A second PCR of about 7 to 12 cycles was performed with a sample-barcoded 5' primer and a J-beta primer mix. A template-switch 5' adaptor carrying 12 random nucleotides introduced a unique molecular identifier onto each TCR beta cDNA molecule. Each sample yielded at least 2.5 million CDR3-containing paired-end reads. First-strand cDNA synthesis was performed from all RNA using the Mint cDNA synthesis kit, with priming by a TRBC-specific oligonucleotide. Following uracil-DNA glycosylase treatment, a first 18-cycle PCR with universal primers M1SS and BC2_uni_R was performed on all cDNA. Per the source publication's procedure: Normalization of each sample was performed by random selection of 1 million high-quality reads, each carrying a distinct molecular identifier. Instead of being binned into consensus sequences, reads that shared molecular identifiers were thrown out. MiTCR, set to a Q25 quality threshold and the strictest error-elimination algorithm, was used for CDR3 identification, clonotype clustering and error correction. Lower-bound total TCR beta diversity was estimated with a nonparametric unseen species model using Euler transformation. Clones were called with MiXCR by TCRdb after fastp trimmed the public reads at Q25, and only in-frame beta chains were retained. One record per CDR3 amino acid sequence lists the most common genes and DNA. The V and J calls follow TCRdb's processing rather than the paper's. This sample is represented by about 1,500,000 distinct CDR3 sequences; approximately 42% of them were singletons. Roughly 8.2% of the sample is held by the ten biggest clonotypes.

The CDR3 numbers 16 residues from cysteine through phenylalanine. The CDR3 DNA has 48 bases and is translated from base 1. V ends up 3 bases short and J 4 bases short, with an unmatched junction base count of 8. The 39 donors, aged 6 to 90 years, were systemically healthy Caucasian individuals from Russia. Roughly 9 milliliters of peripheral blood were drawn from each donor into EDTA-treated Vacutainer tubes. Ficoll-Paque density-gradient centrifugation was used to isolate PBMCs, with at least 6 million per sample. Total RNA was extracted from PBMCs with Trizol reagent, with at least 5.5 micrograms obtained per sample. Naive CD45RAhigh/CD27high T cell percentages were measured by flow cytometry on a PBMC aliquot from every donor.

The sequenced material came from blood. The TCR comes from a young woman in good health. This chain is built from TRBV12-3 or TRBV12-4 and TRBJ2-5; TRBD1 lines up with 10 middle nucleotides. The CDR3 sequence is CASSLGDRGFVETQYF. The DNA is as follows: TGTGCCAGCAGTTTGGGGGACAGGGGATTTGTAGAGACCCAGTACTTC.